What follows is one T cell receptor beta chain and its context. These data come from a study of blood T cell repertoires in COVID-19. Study-wide background: Sites across the United States, Italy and Spain contributed samples from acute and convalescent COVID-19. Sources were T cells, B-cell-depleted T cells, or PBMCs; the material itself was cDNA or gDNA.

This CDR3 is built from 13 residues. From germline, CDR1 is KGHSH and CDR2 LQKENI. Trimming removed 2 bases from V and 4 bases from J, with 8 bases in between. In the original workflow: Estimated nucleated cell counts came from reference gene primer amplification. TCRdb keeps only in-frame clones here, not all; method: immunoSEQ multiplex PCR. V, J and clone size are taken as reported in that table, and D and trimming were inferred from the DNA itself. This table has under 200,000 clones, roughly 83% appearing once. The sequence was collected from a woman in her sixties with acute or convalescent COVID-19. V and J are TRBV18 and TRBJ1-2; D unresolved. Sequencing was done on a sample of peripheral blood. The CDR3 bases are TGTGCCAGCTCACCAGGAGGGCCCTATGGCTACACCTTC. It is translated as CASSPGGPYGYTF.